The sequence of this TCR beta chain was determined in a study of T cells in Graves' hyperthyroidism and ophthalmopathy. This CDR3 has 13 residues. From germline, CDR1 is MNHEY and CDR2 SMNVEV (reference sequence). Between the trimmed V and J ends, which lost 4 bases and 3 bases, there was a span of 7 bases. Findings and caveats of the study: The majority of expanded thyroid clonotypes above 0.001 also appeared in blood.

Diagnoses were made from clinical symptoms, serum measures (thyroxine and TRAb), thyroid ultrasound and orbital computed tomography. This clonotype has a handful of counts. The target antigen is unknown. The TCR beta CDR3 regions underwent amplification using RNA transcripts as the source. The HTBI primer set served for first-round RT-PCR of the TCR CDR3. TCRdb fed the multiplex PCR reads into MiXCR, producing one record per CDR3 protein. The sample has hundreds of thousands of distinct CDR3 sequences, around 24% seen once. The chain couples TRBV27 to TRBJ1-5; D gene uncertain. Sequencing used blood. The sequence was collected from a woman aged 25 to 39 with Graves' ophthalmopathy. The CDR3 loop is CASSCRPNQPQHF. The CDR3 DNA is TGTGCCAGCAGTTGCAGGCCCAATCAGCCCCAGCATTTT.